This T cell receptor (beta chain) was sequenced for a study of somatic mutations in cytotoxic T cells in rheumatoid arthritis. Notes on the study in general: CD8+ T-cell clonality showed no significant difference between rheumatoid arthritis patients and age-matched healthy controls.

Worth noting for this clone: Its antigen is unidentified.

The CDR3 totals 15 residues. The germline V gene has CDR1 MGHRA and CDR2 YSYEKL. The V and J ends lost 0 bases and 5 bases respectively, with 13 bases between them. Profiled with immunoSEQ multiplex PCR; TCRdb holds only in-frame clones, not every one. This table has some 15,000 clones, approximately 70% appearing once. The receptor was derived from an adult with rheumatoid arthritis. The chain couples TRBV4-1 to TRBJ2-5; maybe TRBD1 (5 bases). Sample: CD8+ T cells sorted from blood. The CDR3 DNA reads TGCGCCAGCAGCCAAGAAGGAAGGTACAGGGAGACCCAGTACTTC. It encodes CASSQEGRYRETQYF.